This TCR beta chain was captured in a study of T cells in Graves' hyperthyroidism and ophthalmopathy. Notes on the study in general: Blood also showed most of the thyroid clonotypes that were expanded above 0.001.

With V trimmed by 4 bases and J by 1 base, 14 bases remained unmatched. The CDR3 sequence is 19 residues long. In germline, CDR1 is MDHEN, CDR2 SYDVKM. This clonotype has at least ten counts. The antigen remains unidentified. Under 3 months was the duration of disease in ophthalmopathy patients, who also had a Clinical Activity Score of at least 3 and a NOSPECS grade of at least 4. Diagnoses were established using clinical symptoms, serum thyroxine and TRAb, thyroid ultrasound and orbital computed tomography. Amplification of TCR beta CDR3 regions used RNA as the template. HTBI primers were the set used in a first-round RT-PCR of the TCR CDR3. TCRdb re-derived calls from the multiplex PCR reads in MiXCR, one entry per CDR3 protein. Here the sample spans hundreds of thousands of distinct CDR3 sequences, nearly 20% being singletons.

What was sequenced was blood. This clonotype was obtained from a man aged 40-49 years with Graves' ophthalmopathy. The chain links TRBV28 to TRBJ2-7, with 12 bases fitting TRBD2. Here the CDR3 reads CASSSVGLAGKKRSYEQYF. The CDR3 nucleotides are TGTGCCAGCAGTTCCGTAGGACTAGCGGGAAAAAAAAGATCCTACGAGCAGTACTTC.